This record covers a single TCR beta chain. Its target antigen remains unknown. No much larger clone exists at a distance of one base, and base qualities are not known. These data come from a study of OX40 agonist ivuxolimab in advanced cancers. General notes on the study: Ivuxolimab was a fully human IgG2 agonistic monoclonal antibody targeting the costimulatory receptor OX40 (CD134). The point of sequencing TCRbeta in the periphery was to test whether ivuxolimab changed TCR sequence diversity and drove clonal T-cell expansion. The dose-escalation cohort was about 86% male with a mean age of about 65 years, ranging from roughly 20 to 80. Patients were allowed to have had prior anti-PD-1, anti-PD-L1 or anti-CTLA-4 therapy, and 40% to 45% of the dose-escalation patients had been treated with checkpoint inhibitors. Intravenous ivuxolimab was administered to patients every 2 weeks at six dose levels: 0.01, 0.1, 0.3, 1.5, 3 and 10 mg/kg. Partial responses were achieved by three dose-escalation patients, of whom one had hepatocellular carcinoma and two had cutaneous melanoma. Among the approximately 50 dose-escalation patients, 19 had hepatocellular carcinoma, around 15 melanoma, 9 renal cell carcinoma and 9 head and neck cancer. The paper reports the monotherapy dose-escalation portion (N of about 56 patients) of the phase I ivuxolimab trial. The paper as a whole reports these results and caveats: Low levels of normalized T-cell clonal expansion were also seen in some nonresponding patients. Antigen specificity was not determined for the clonally expanded peripheral T cells. On average, CD8+ T cells showed more expanded clones than CD4+ T cells after ivuxolimab. Clonal expansion of both CD4+ and CD8+ blood T cells was observed from baseline to week 6 at doses 0.1 to 3.0 mg/kg. In the 0.1-3.0 mg/kg groups, partial responders were among the patients with the lowest normalized peripheral clonal expansion, particularly in CD8+ T cells.

Genomic DNA was extracted from sorted cells for sequencing of the TCRbeta CDR3 region. The immunoSEQ Assay was used for sequencing of TCRbeta CDR3 regions. TCRdb took over this immuneACCESS table, retaining in-frame rearrangements with V and J assigned. Such tables are incomplete; in checked studies, under half of the missing clones stem from an unresolved V gene, and the remainder is unexplained. The sample yields approximately 82,000 clones; 92% were counted once. Of the sample, 0.55% to 0.75% falls within the top ten clones. Patients with autoimmune disease history or receiving systemic immunosuppression were excluded from the trial. Peripheral blood for TCR sequencing was collected from all dose cohorts at baseline, on cycle 4 day 1, and on cycle 7 day 1. Samples came from an open-label, multicenter, first-in-human phase I dose-escalation trial of ivuxolimab. Adults with locally advanced or metastatic melanoma, renal cell, hepatocellular, or head and neck squamous cell carcinoma were enrolled in the trial. Before TCR sequencing, CD4+ T cells and CD8+ T cells from peripheral blood were sorted into separate populations.

The TCR comes from an adult with an advanced solid tumor such as melanoma, head and neck, liver or kidney cancer. The sequenced sample was CD4+ or CD8+ T cells sorted from blood, obtained in a trial of the OX40 agonist ivuxolimab.

The nucleotide sequence is given as TGTGCCAGTACCAAGCTCGGGGGGAACCACTATGGCTACACCTTC. This is translated as CASTKLGGNHYGYTF. This sequence uses TRBV19 and TRBJ1-2; matching of 5 bases hints at TRBD1 as the D gene. The CDR3 has 15 amino acids, counting the end cysteine and phenylalanine. Of the read, only the CDR3 DNA is kept; its 45 bases are in frame from base 1. The germline ends are 18 bases apart after V is trimmed by 7 bases and J by 3 bases. The germline V gene (reference sequence) supplies CDR1 LNHDA and CDR2 SQIVND.